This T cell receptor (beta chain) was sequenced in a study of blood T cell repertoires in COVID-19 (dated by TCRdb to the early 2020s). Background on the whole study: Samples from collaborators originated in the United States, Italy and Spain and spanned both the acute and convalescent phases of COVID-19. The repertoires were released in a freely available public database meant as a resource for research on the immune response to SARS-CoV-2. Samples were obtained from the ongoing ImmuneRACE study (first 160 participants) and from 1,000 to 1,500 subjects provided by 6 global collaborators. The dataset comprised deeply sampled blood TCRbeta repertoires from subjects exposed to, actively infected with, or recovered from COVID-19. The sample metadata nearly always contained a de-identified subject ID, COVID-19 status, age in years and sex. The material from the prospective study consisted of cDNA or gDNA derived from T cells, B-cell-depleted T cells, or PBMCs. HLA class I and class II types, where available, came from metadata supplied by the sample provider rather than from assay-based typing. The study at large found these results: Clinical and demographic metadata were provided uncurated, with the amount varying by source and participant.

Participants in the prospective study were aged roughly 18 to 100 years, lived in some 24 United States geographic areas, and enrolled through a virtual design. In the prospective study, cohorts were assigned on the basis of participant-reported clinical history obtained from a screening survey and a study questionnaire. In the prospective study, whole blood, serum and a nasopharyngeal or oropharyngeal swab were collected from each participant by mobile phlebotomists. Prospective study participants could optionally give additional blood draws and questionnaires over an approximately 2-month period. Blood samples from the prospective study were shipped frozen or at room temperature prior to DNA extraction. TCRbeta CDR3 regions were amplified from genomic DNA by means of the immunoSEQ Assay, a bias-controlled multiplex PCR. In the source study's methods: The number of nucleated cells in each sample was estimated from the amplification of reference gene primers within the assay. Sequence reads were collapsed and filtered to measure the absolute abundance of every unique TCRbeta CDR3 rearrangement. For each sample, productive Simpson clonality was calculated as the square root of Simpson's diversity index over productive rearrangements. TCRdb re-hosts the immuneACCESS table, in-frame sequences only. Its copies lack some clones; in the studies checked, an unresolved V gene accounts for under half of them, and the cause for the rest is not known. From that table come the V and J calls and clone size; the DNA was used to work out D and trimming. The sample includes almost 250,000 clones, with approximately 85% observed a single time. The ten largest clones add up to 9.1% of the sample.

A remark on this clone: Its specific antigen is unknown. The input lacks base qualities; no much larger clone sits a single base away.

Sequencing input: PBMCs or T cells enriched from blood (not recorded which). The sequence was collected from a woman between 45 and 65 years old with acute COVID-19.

The CDR3 sequence is CASSPQGGGNSPLHF. The DNA sequence is as follows: TGTGCCAGCTCACCACAGGGAGGCGGTAATTCACCCCTCCACTTT. The receptor chain draws on TRBV18 and TRBJ1-6; the D gene identity is not certain. In the germline V gene, CDR1 corresponds to KGHSH and CDR2 to LQKENI. The CDR3, cysteine through phenylalanine, is 15 amino acids long. The retained sequence is limited to the CDR3, 45 bases, with the frame set at the first base. A distance of 10 bases separates the germline ends of V and J, which lose 1 base and 6 bases respectively.